One sample yielded the 20 T cell receptor beta chains listed below, sequenced in a study of CD8+ T cells in alopecia areata. RNA was extracted and reverse transcribed into cDNA as the sequencing template. Libraries were prepared by immunoSEQ multiplex PCR; TCRdb keeps only in-frame clonotypes and omits some of them. This table holds 100,000 to 130,000 clones, approximately 59% found once. Sequencing was carried out using CD8+ T cells sorted from blood. Every receptor here comes from a human donor in good health.

DNA for the CDR3: TGTGCCAGCAGCTGGGAGGGGAGTGGGGCCTACGAGCAGTACTTC. It codes for CASSWEGSGAYEQYF. The chain recombines TRBV13 with TRBJ2-7; 7 positions agree with TRBD2. V shed 4 bases and J 2 bases; nucleotides not matched to a gene: 8. The CDR3 sequence is 15 residues long. Germline V lookup: CDR1 PRHDT, CDR2 FYEKMQ (reference sequence).

The CDR3, as DNA: TGTGCCAGCAGTTCACTAGCGGGGGGGTACAATGAGCAGTTCTTC. Its translation is CASSSLAGGYNEQFF. The V gene is TRBV6-5, the J gene TRBJ2-1; 13 positions agree with TRBD2. The CDR3 consists of 15 residues. Losses at the gene ends were 4 bases for V and 4 bases for J; bases not matched to a gene: 1. CDR1 is MNHEY, CDR2 SVGAGI, per germline.

The rearrangement links TRBV13 to TRBJ2-7, with TRBD2 as a possible D gene (5 bases). Germline values: CDR1 PRHDT, CDR2 FYEKMQ (reference sequence). V shed 2 bases and J shed 6 bases, with 17 bases lying between them. This CDR3 region has 15 residues. The DNA of the CDR3 is TGTGCCAGCAGCTTACAGGAGTGGCGGGTAGGCGAGCAGTACTTC. Protein sequence: CASSLQEWRVGEQYF.

This clone appeared once. The chain links TRBV18 to TRBJ2-5; D is uncertain. The V end was cut by 1 base, the J end by 1 base, with 13 bases between. Germline V CDR1 and CDR2: KGHSH, LQKENI. The CDR3 covers 16 residues. The CDR3 sequence: CASSPRWRKRQETQYF. CDR3 DNA sequence: TGTGCCAGCTCACCACGATGGAGAAAGCGCCAAGAGACCCAGTACTTC.

V is TRBV4-2 and J is TRBJ1-1, with 7 bases identical to TRBD1. Germline CDR1 LGHNA, CDR2 YNFKEQ. CDR3 length: 15 amino acids. V shed 2 bases and J 5 bases; nucleotides not matched to a gene: 8. The CDR3 sequence: CASSQTTGEPTEAFF. Written as DNA, the CDR3 is TGTGCCAGCAGCCAAACAACAGGGGAACCGACTGAAGCTTTCTTT.

The chain carries TRBV5-6 and TRBJ2-7, with D uncertain. This CDR3 is 12 amino acids long. V shed 1 base and J shed 4 bases, with 6 bases lying between them. Germline-derived CDR1 and CDR2 are SGHDT and YYEEEE. CDR3 loop: CASSLMGYEQYF. The DNA for the CDR3 is TGTGCCAGCAGCTTGATGGGATACGAGCAGTACTTC.

The V gene is TRBV15, the J gene TRBJ1-2; no clear D gene. Between the trimmed V and J ends, which lost 3 bases and 3 bases, there was a span of 5 bases. CDR1 is LNHNV and CDR2 is YYDKDF in the germline V gene (reference sequence). The CDR3 length is 12 residues. CDR3 coding DNA: TGTGCCACCAGCAGTAACGACTATGGCTACACCTTC. Translated, it gives CATSSNDYGYTF.

The gene calls are TRBV5-6 and TRBJ1-2, with D unresolved. This CDR3 region has 12 residues. V was trimmed by 0 bases and J by 3 bases, leaving 3 bases between them. Germline V gene lookup returns CDR1 SGHDT and CDR2 YYEEEE. Here the CDR3 reads CASSLGDYGYTF. The CDR3 nucleotides read TGTGCCAGCAGCTTGGGGGACTATGGCTACACCTTC.

CDR3 amino acids: CASSHSESGANVLTF. The CDR3 coding sequence is TGCGCCAGCAGCCACAGCGAATCTGGGGCCAACGTCCTGACTTTC. The chain combines TRBV4-3 with TRBJ2-6; no reliable D call. The CDR3 has 15 amino acids. V lost 3 bases to trimming and J lost 1 base, with 7 bases between them. Germline lookup yields CDR1 LGHNA and CDR2 YSLEER.

The chain couples TRBV9 to TRBJ2-7; D remains unclear. Germline V CDR1 and CDR2: SGDLS, YYNGEE. CDR3 size: 14 residues. Between the trimmed V and J ends, which lost 0 bases and 2 bases, there was a span of 9 bases. In nucleotides, the CDR3 is TGTGCCAGCAGCGTAGAAGCAGGTACCTACGAGCAGTACTTC. Amino acids: CASSVEAGTYEQYF.

This CDR3 is CASSFPGQGTPYEQYF. CDR3 DNA: TGTGCCAGCAGTTTTCCGGGACAGGGGACTCCCTACGAGCAGTACTTC. The chain carries TRBV28 and TRBJ2-7; TRBD1 agrees at 10 bases. This CDR3 contains 16 residues. J was trimmed by 2 bases and V by 3 bases; bases with no gene match: 7. CDR1 is MDHEN and CDR2 is SYDVKM in the germline V gene.

This clone was observed a handful of times. The genes are TRBV18 and TRBJ2-4, with 9 bases identical to TRBD1. The CDR3 consists of 13 residues. CDR1 is KGHSH, CDR2 LQKENI, per germline. V lost 8 bases to trimming and J lost 7 bases; unmatched junction nucleotides: 6. The CDR3 reads CASLTGGENIQYF. Written as DNA, the CDR3 is TGTGCCAGCCTTACAGGGGGCGAGAACATTCAGTACTTC.

The chain joins TRBV2 to TRBJ2-3; 13 nucleotides match TRBD2. V lost 5 bases and J lost 0; bases outside the gene matches: 8. Per germline, CDR1 SNHLY and CDR2 FYNNEI. This CDR3 has 18 amino acids. The CDR3 here is CASSWTSGGTGSTDTQYF. The DNA for the CDR3 is TGTGCCAGCAGTTGGACTAGCGGGGGTACGGGTAGCACAGATACGCAGTATTTT.

This clone was counted many times. The gene calls are TRBV6-1 and TRBJ1-6; TRBD1 aligns across 7 bases. Germline V CDR1 and CDR2: MNHNS, SASEGT. V lost 3 bases, J lost 10 bases, and 6 bases stayed unmatched. The CDR3 has 14 residues. The CDR3 DNA is TGTGCCAGCAGTGAGACAGGGCAAGACTCACCCCTCCACTTT. Its translation: CASSETGQDSPLHF.

As to this clone: In this CDR3 the conserved last residue, phenylalanine or tryptophan, is missing, so a read error is likely. The DNA is left out, because the CDR3 cannot be placed on it with certainty; the CDR3 is given as TCRdb lists it. J is TRBJ1-2 and V is TRBV6-1. Germline CDR1 reads MNHNS; CDR2 reads SASEGT. The CDR3 is 8 residues long, ends included. CDR3: CRREASTL.

V is TRBV7-9 and J is TRBJ2-1, with D unclear. The CDR3 runs 11 residues. Germline CDR1 SEHNR, CDR2 FQNEAQ (reference sequence). V lost 6 bases, J lost 3 bases, and 3 bases lay in between. In nucleotides, the CDR3 is TGTGCCAGCAGTCACTACAATGAGCAGTTCTTC. Protein product: CASSHYNEQFF.

This clone was observed once. The genes are TRBV19 and TRBJ2-3; 11 bases fit TRBD2. The ends lost 3 bases at V and 0 bases at J; junction bases unmatched: 2. This CDR3 has 16 residues. Germline CDR1 LNHDA, CDR2 SQIVND (reference sequence). The CDR3 loop is CASSMTSGTSTDTQYF. Here the CDR3 DNA reads TGTGCCAGTAGTATGACTAGCGGGACTAGCACAGATACGCAGTATTTT. Supplemented by reference TRBV19 and TRBJ2-3, the full variable domain reads DGGITQSPKYLFRKEGQNVTLSCEQNLNHDAMYWYRQDPGQGLRLIYYSQIVNDFQKGDIAEGYSVSREKKESFPLTVTSAQKNPTAFYLCASSMTSGTSTDTQYFGPGTRLTVL.

This clone was seen a handful of times. The CDR3 sequence is CASSLESRGQYF. CDR3 nucleotide sequence: TGTGCCAGCAGCTTAGAATCGAGGGGGCAGTACTTC. This sequence joins TRBV7-9 and TRBJ2-7, with D possibly being TRBD1 or TRBD2 (5 bases each). V lost 1 base and J lost 9, with 10 bases in between. The CDR3 length is 12 residues. Germline V lookup: CDR1 SEHNR, CDR2 FQNEAQ (reference sequence).

This clone has a handful of counts. This sequence joins TRBV11-2 and TRBJ2-2, with unresolved D. The CDR3 loop spans 13 amino acids. Trimming took 5 bases from V and 6 from J, leaving 10 bases between them. Germline V gene data show CDR1 as SGHAT and CDR2 as FQNNGV. The DNA for the CDR3 is TGTGCCAGCAGCCGAAACCCGGCCGGGGAGCTGTTTTTT. Its translation: CASSRNPAGELFF.

This clone came up once. The chain is built from TRBV15 and TRBJ1-5, with TRBD1 identical over 7 bases. The J segment lost 9 bases and the V segment lost 2 bases, leaving 13 bases of the junction unmatched. Germline values: CDR1 LNHNV, CDR2 YYDKDF (reference sequence). This CDR3 comprises 16 residues. The CDR3 region is CATSRTLTGLQGPQHF. CDR3 nucleotides: TGTGCCACCAGCAGAACCTTGACAGGGCTCCAAGGGCCCCAGCATTTT.